One T cell receptor beta chain is described in this entry. The target of this receptor is not known. Per-nucleotide qualities are absent, and no much larger clonotype sits a single base away. This sample was included in a study of blood T cell repertoires in COVID-19 (dated by TCRdb to 2018 to 2021). Broadly, across the study: Collaborator samples came from the United States, Italy and Spain and covered acute and convalescent phases of COVID-19. The dataset comprised deeply sampled blood TCRbeta repertoires from subjects exposed to, actively infected with, or recovered from COVID-19. Nearly every sample came with metadata listing a de-identified subject ID, COVID-19 status, age in years and sex. The repertoires were released in a freely available public database meant as a resource for research on the immune response to SARS-CoV-2. Samples came from the ongoing ImmuneRACE study (first 160 participants) plus 1,254 subjects from 6 global collaborators. Where available, HLA class I and class II types were obtained from metadata supplied by the sample provider rather than from assay-based typing. The prospective study material was composed of cDNA or gDNA derived from T cells, B-cell-depleted T cells, or PBMCs. Overall study outcomes, separate from this receptor: The quantity of clinical and demographic metadata differed by source and by participant and was supplied without curation.

TCRbeta CDR3 regions were amplified from genomic DNA using the immunoSEQ Assay, a bias-controlled multiplex PCR. In the source study's methods: The number of nucleated cells in each sample was estimated from the amplification of reference gene primers within the assay. Sequence reads were collapsed and filtered to measure the absolute abundance of every unique TCRbeta CDR3 rearrangement. For each sample, productive Simpson clonality was calculated by taking the square root of Simpson's diversity index across productive rearrangements. TCRdb re-hosts the immuneACCESS table, in-frame sequences only. Its copies lack some clones; in the studies checked, an unresolved V gene accounts for under half of them, and the cause for the rest is not known. V, J and clone size are taken as reported in that table, and D and trimming were inferred from the DNA itself. For this sample the table gives 130,000 to 150,000 clones, of which 85% to 90% were detected only once. Jointly, the top ten make up approximately 6.1% of the sample.

The collaborating institutions used their own protocols to collect whole blood in K2EDTA tubes. For TCRbeta analysis, collaborators shipped samples in one of three forms: frozen whole blood, isolated PBMCs, or DNA extracted from either of those sample types. Inclusive of the bounding cysteine and phenylalanine, the CDR3 is 15 residues long. The retained sequence is limited to the CDR3, 45 bases, with the frame set at the first base. The germline V gene supplies CDR1 MNHEY and CDR2 SVGAGI. The germline V and J ends show losses of 6 bases and 4 bases respectively, and no gene match explains 6 bases of the junction.

The sample consisted of peripheral blood. This receptor was obtained from a man at least 80 years old with acute or convalescent COVID-19. This chain joins TRBV6-5 to TRBJ2-2, and 9 junction bases match TRBD2. CDR3 protein: CASSRGGAITGELFF. The nucleotides are TGTGCCAGCAGCCGCGGGGGGGCCATCACCGGGGAGCTGTTTTTT.